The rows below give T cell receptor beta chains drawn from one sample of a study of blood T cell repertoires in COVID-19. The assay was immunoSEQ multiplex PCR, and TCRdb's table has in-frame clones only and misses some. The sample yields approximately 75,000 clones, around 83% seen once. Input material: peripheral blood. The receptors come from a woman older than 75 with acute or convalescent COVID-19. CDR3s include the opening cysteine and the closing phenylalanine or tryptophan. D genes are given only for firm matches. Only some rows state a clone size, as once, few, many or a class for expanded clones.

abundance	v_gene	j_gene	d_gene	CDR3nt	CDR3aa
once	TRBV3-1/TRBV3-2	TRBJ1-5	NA	TGTGCCAGCAGCCGGGGGGGAGGGCTGGGCAATCAGCCCCAGCATTTT	CASSRGGGLGNQPQHF
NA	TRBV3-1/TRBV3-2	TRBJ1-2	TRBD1	TGTGCCAGCAGCCGGACCCCGGGACAGGGGTATGGCTACACCTTC	CASSRTPGQGYGYTF
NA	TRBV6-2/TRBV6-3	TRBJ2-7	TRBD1	TGTGCCAGCAGTTATGAGGCAGGGGGCATCTCCTACGAGCAGTACTTC	CASSYEAGGISYEQYF
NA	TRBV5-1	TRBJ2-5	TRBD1	TGCGCCAGCAGCATCGGACAGGACCAAGAGACCCAGTACTTC	CASSIGQDQETQYF
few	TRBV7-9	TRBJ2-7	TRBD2	TGTGCCAGCAGCAGTACTAGCGGGGTAGCCGAGCAGTACTTC	CASSSTSGVAEQYF
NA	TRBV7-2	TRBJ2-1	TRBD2	TGTGCCAGCAGCTTACGCTCCGGGGGCGGGGGGGCTTATGAGCAGTTCTTC	CASSLRSGGGGAYEQFF
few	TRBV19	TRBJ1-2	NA	TGTGCCAGTAGTAAGACAGGTTTTAACTATGGCTACACCTTC	CASSKTGFNYGYTF
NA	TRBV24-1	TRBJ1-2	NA	TGTGCCACCCCAGGGCTCTATGGCTACACCTTC	CATPGLYGYTF
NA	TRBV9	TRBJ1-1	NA	TGTGCCAGCAGCGTAGACGAAGGGCACGGGAGCGCTTTCTTT	CASSVDEGHGSAFF
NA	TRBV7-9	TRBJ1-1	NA	TGTGCCAGCAGCTTACCAGGGGCGAACACTGAAGCTTTCTTT	CASSLPGANTEAFF
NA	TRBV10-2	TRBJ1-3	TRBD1	TGCGCCAGCAGTGAGGGTACAGGGGGCTCTGGAAACACCATATATTTT	CASSEGTGGSGNTIYF
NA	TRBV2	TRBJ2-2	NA	TGTGCCAGCAGTGAACTGACAAGTAACACCGGGGAGCTGTTTTTT	CASSELTSNTGELFF
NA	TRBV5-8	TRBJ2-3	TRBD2	TGTGCCAGCAGCCTTAGCGGGATAGGCACAGATACGCAGTATTTT	CASSLSGIGTDTQYF
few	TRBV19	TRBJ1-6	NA	TGTGCCAGTAGTATGGGGGACTTATCTGCATCACCCCTCCACTTT	CASSMGDLSASPLHF
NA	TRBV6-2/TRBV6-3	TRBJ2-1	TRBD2	TGTGCCAGCAGTTACACGACTAGCGGGGGGCCGGTCTTC	CASSYTTSGGPVF
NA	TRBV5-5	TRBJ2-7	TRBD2	TGTGCCAGCAGCTCGATAATAGCGGGTCATTACGAGCAGTACTTC	CASSSIIAGHYEQYF
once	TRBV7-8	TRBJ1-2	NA	TGTGCCAGCAGCCCCCTTAAGGGGATGGAATATACCTTC	CASSPLKGMEYTF
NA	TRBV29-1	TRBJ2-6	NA	TGCAGCGTCGTAACAGGGCCTGGGGCCAACGTCCTGACTTTC	CSVVTGPGANVLTF
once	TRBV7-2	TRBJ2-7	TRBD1	TGTGCCAGCAGCTTAGGAGGGACAGGATCCTACGAGCAGTACTTC	CASSLGGTGSYEQYF
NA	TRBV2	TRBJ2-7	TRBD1	TGTGCCAGCAGTGGCGGGACAGGACGGTACGAGCAGTACTTC	CASSGGTGRYEQYF
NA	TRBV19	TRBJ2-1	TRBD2	TGTGCCAGTAGTGACCTGGTTGCGGGGGTTCACAATGAGCAGTTCTTC	CASSDLVAGVHNEQFF
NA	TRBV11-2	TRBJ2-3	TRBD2	TGTGCCAGCAACTTCACTAGCGGGGGGAAAGCAGATACGCAGTATTTT	CASNFTSGGKADTQYF
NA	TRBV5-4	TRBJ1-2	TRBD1	TGTGCCAGCAGCGAGAGACAGGGGACTATCTATGGCTACACCTTC	CASSERQGTIYGYTF
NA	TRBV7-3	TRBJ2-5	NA	TGTGCCAGCAGCTCCCCCCAGGGCCGCCAGGAGACCCAGTACTTC	CASSSPQGRQETQYF
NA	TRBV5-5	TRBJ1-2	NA	TGTGCCAGCAGCCTGGGGACAACTCCCATCCCTTCCTATGGCTACACCTTC	CASSLGTTPIPSYGYTF
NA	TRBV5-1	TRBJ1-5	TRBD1	TGCGCCAGCAGCTTGGGAGGGACAGGGCCCCATCAGCCCCAGCATTTT	CASSLGGTGPHQPQHF
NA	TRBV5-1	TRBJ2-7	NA	TGCGCCAGCAGAGGAGGGTTGAGTCGCTACGAGCAGTACTTC	CASRGGLSRYEQYF
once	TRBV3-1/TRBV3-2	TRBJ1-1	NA	TGTGCCAGCAGCCAAGAGGACGCCGGGGTGAGGGCTGAAGCTTTCTTT	CASSQEDAGVRAEAFF
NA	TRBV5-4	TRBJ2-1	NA	TGTGCCAGCAGCTCGTCGGGACTCATTCAGTTCTTC	CASSSSGLIQFF
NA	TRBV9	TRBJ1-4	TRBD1	TGTGCCAGCAGCCGGGACAGGGGAGGAGGAGAAAAACTGTTTTTT	CASSRDRGGGEKLFF
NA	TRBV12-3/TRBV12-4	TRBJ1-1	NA	TGTGCCAGCAGTTTAGGTTCGGAGCGGGGAGCTTTCTTT	CASSLGSERGAFF
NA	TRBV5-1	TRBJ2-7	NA	TGCGCCAGCAGCTTGACAGGGTACGAGCAGTACTTC	CASSLTGYEQYF
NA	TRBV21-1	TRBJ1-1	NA	TGTGCCAGCAGCAAACAGGTTACCACTGAAGCTTTCTTT	CASSKQVTTEAFF
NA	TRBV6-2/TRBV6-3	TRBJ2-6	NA	TGTGCCAGCAGTTACGGAGGACGCTCTGGGGCCAACGTCCTGACTTTC	CASSYGGRSGANVLTF
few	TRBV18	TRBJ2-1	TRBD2	TGTGCCAGCTCACCACTTGGACTAGCTAAAGGCTCCTACAATGAGCAGTTCTTC	CASSPLGLAKGSYNEQFF